This is a list of T cell receptor beta chains from one sample in a study of blood T cells in healthy people across ages. One entry per CDR3 protein results from TCRdb running MiXCR on the 5' RACE reads. Counted here are 600,000 to 650,000 distinct CDR3 sequences, around three fifths occurring once; the ten biggest clones make up around 37%. The sequenced sample was blood. The receptors here all came from a man aged 55 to 70 in good health. The CDR3 runs from the conserved cysteine through the conserved F or W. A D gene is named only where the DNA matches it firmly. Expanded clones are given a class, and other clones once, few, many or no size at all.

d_gene | j_gene | v_gene | abundance | CDR3nt | CDR3aa
TRBD1 | TRBJ2-7 | TRBV29-1 | . | TGCAGCGTACGACCGGGACAGGCCCACGAGCAGTACTTC | CSVRPGQAHEQYF
TRBD2 | TRBJ2-1 | TRBV20-1 | few | TGCAGTGCTAGACCCCTTCGGGCGGGGGGGAGGAATGAGCAGTTCTTC | CSARPLRAGGRNEQFF
TRBD1 | TRBJ1-2 | TRBV12-3/TRBV12-4 | few | TGTGCCAGCAGTAATACAGGGGGATACGGCTACACCTTC | CASSNTGGYGYTF
TRBD2 | TRBJ2-1 | TRBV5-1 | once | TGCGCCAGCAGGACTAGCCCCGGGGGCAATGAGCAGTTCTTC | CASRTSPGGNEQFF
. | TRBJ1-4 | TRBV5-1 | . | TGCGCCAGCAGCCATACAGGACTCGGAAAAGAAAAACTGTTTTTT | CASSHTGLGKEKLFF
TRBD1 | TRBJ2-5 | TRBV5-1 | many | TGTGCCAGCAGCTATGGACAGGGCGGGGAGACCCAGTACTTC | CASSYGQGGETQYF
TRBD2 | TRBJ2-1 | TRBV5-1 | . | TGCGCCAGCAGCTCGTCCTCTAGCGGGGGCCACAATGAGCAGTTCTTC | CASSSSSSGGHNEQFF
TRBD2 | TRBJ2-3 | TRBV15 | . | TGTGCCACCCGGACTAGCGGGGCAGATACGCAGTATTTT | CATRTSGADTQYF
. | TRBJ1-4 | TRBV20-1 | few | TGCAGTGCTAGAGGGGGCGCGTCTAATGAAAAACTGTTTTTT | CSARGGASNEKLFF
TRBD1 | TRBJ2-7 | TRBV6-5 | few | TGTGCCAGCAGTCCGGGACAGGGCCTACGGTGGTACTTC | CASSPGQGLRWYF
. | TRBJ2-7 | TRBV2 | few | TGTGCCAGCAGTGACGGGGCCTTAGGGGAGCAGTACTTC | CASSDGALGEQYF
. | TRBJ2-6 | TRBV5-1 | . | TGCGCCAGCAGCTTAGGTCTGGGTTCTGGGGCCAACGTCCTGACTTTC | CASSLGLGSGANVLTF
. | TRBJ2-2 | TRBV6-6 | . | TGTGCCAGCAGTTATACGGACAGCTCGAACACCGGGGAGCTGTTTTTT | CASSYTDSSNTGELFF
. | TRBJ1-6 | TRBV4-2 | . | TGTGCCAGCAGCCAAGATTTTACCGGGGCGTACGGACCCCTCCACTTT | CASSQDFTGAYGPLHF
. | TRBJ1-1 | TRBV20-1 | . | TGCAGTGCTAGAGGGTTAGGAAGCACTGAAGCTTTCTTT | CSARGLGSTEAFF
. | TRBJ2-7 | TRBV6-2/TRBV6-3 | once | TGTGCCAGCAGCTTTACGGGGCTCCGGGGATACGAGCAGTACTTC | CASSFTGLRGYEQYF
. | TRBJ1-4 | TRBV10-1 | . | TGCGCCAGCAGTGTCAGCTCGAATGAAAAACTGTTTTTT | CASSVSSNEKLFF
TRBD1 | TRBJ2-1 | TRBV5-1 | many | TGCGCCAGCAGCCCGGGACAGGTTAGGTACGATGAGCAGTTCTTC | CASSPGQVRYDEQFF
TRBD1 | TRBJ2-6 | TRBV6-6 | few | TGTGCCAGCAGTTCGGACAGGGCTGGGGCCAACGTCCTGACTTTC | CASSSDRAGANVLTF
TRBD2 | TRBJ2-3 | TRBV27 | . | TGTGCCAGCAGTGCTCCAACTAGCGGGGTCACAGATACGCAGTATTTT | CASSAPTSGVTDTQYF
. | TRBJ1-5 | TRBV28 | . | TGTGCCAGCAGTCCGGGGGATTATAGCAATCAGCCCCAGCATTTT | CASSPGDYSNQPQHF
TRBD2 | TRBJ2-3 | TRBV5-1 | many | TGCGCCAGCAGCACTCCACTAGCGGGGGAAACAGATACGCAGTATTTT | CASSTPLAGETDTQYF
. | TRBJ2-5 | TRBV3-1 | few | TGTGCCAGCGGAGTCTCGGTTGCCAACAATGAGCAGTACTTC | CASGVSVANNEQYF
TRBD1 | TRBJ1-6 | TRBV2 | . | TGTGCCAGCAGTCCAAACGCCAGGGGGGTCTCACCCCTCCACTTT | CASSPNARGVSPLHF
. | TRBJ2-7 | TRBV27 | many | TGTGCCAGCAGTGTATATGGGCCCTACGAGCAGTACTTC | CASSVYGPYEQYF
. | TRBJ2-7 | TRBV1 | few | TGCACCAGCAGCCAAGATCCAACAGACTGGATCTCCTACGAGCAGTACTTC | CTSSQDPTDWISYEQYF
. | TRBJ2-1 | TRBV24-1 | few | TGTGCCACCAGTGATTTCTTCGGGGCAGCTTTTTCCTACAATGAGCAGTTCTTC | CATSDFFGAAFSYNEQFF
. | TRBJ2-7 | TRBV20-1 | few | TGCAGTGCTAGAGATGGGCAGGGGGGCCTCGAGCAGTACTTC | CSARDGQGGLEQYF
. | TRBJ2-7 | TRBV7-2 | . | TGTGCCAGCAGCTTCGGACCCCGGCCAAACTACGAGCAGTACTTC | CASSFGPRPNYEQYF
TRBD2 | TRBJ2-1 | TRBV20-1 | once | TGCAGTGCTTCCAGACAGAAGCGGACTAGCGGTTACAATGAGCAGTTCTTC | CSASRQKRTSGYNEQFF
. | TRBJ2-3 | TRBV29-1 | . | TGCAGCGTCTCTGACGTACATAGCACAGATACGCAGTATTTT | CSVSDVHSTDTQYF
TRBD2 | TRBJ2-1 | TRBV7-2 | . | TGTGCCAGCAGCTTAGCGTGGCTAGCGGGGACTGAGCAGTTCTTC | CASSLAWLAGTEQFF
. | TRBJ2-1 | TRBV6-2/TRBV6-3 | . | TGTGCCAGCAGTTACTCCCCCCTCAATGAGCAGTTCTTC | CASSYSPLNEQFF
. | TRBJ2-7 | TRBV20-1 | few | TGCAGTGCTAGATGGGTCGGGGACTCCTACGAGCAGTACTTC | CSARWVGDSYEQYF
. | TRBJ2-5 | TRBV12-3/TRBV12-4 | . | TGTGCCATCTCCCGGACGGTCGGGGAGACCCAGTACTTC | CAISRTVGETQYF
. | TRBJ2-6 | TRBV4-2 | . | TGTGCCAGCAGCCAAGATGAGTCTGGGGCCAACGCCCTGACTTTC | CASSQDESGANALTF
TRBD1 | TRBJ1-1 | TRBV2 | . | TGTGCCAGCAGCTTGTCCCAGGGGGCTTACACTGAAGCTTTCTTT | CASSLSQGAYTEAFF
. | TRBJ1-2 | TRBV2 | . | TGTGCCAGCAGTGACGGGCAGGCGGGCCCTAACTATGGCTACACCTTC | CASSDGQAGPNYGYTF
. | TRBJ2-2 | TRBV12-3/TRBV12-4 | . | TGTGCCAGCTTCACTCGCTGGGGGAGTCGCACCGGGGAGCTGTTTTTT | CASFTRWGSRTGELFF
TRBD1 | TRBJ2-3 | TRBV5-5 | . | TGTGCCAGCAGCGGGTCCGGGACAGGGTGGGAAACAGATACGCAGTATTTT | CASSGSGTGWETDTQYF
. | TRBJ2-7 | TRBV5-6 | . | TGTGCCAGCAGCTTTCCCGGGAGCTTCTCCGAGCAGTACTTC | CASSFPGSFSEQYF
TRBD2 | TRBJ2-3 | TRBV10-3 | . | TGTGCCATCAGTGAGCTAGCTAGCGGGGGCACAGATACGCAGTATTTT | CAISELASGGTDTQYF
TRBD2 | TRBJ2-5 | TRBV6-2/TRBV6-3 | few | TGTGCCAGCAGTACCTTGACTAGCGGGGGGCGGGAGACCCAGTACTTC | CASSTLTSGGRETQYF
. | TRBJ2-1 | TRBV3-1 | . | TGTGCCAGCAGCCAAGGAGGGTCGACAGAGCAGTTCTTC | CASSQGGSTEQFF
TRBD1 | TRBJ1-1 | TRBV5-1 | few | TGCGCCAGCAGCTCCGGACAGGCTTTGAGAGCTTTCTTT | CASSSGQALRAFF
. | TRBJ1-5 | TRBV2 | . | TGTGCCAGCAGTGAAGCTGAGCGGCAGCCCCAGCATTTT | CASSEAERQPQHF
. | TRBJ2-5 | TRBV5-1 | once | TGCGCCAACAGCGCCGGGACCGGCGGGGAGACCCAGTACTTC | CANSAGTGGETQYF
. | TRBJ1-5 | TRBV5-1 | few | TGCGCCAGCAGCTTGAACGGTAATCAGCCCCAGCATTTT | CASSLNGNQPQHF
. | TRBJ1-1 | TRBV11-3 | once | TGTGCCAGCAGCTTATCGGGAGTGAACACTGAAGCTTTCTTT | CASSLSGVNTEAFF
. | TRBJ2-5 | TRBV11-2 | . | TGTGCCAGCAGCTCCCCCCAGGGTTACAATGAGCAGTACTTC | CASSSPQGYNEQYF
TRBD2 | TRBJ2-7 | TRBV5-5 | . | TGTGCCAGCAGCTTGGTTAGCGGGACCACCTACGAGCAGTACTTC | CASSLVSGTTYEQYF